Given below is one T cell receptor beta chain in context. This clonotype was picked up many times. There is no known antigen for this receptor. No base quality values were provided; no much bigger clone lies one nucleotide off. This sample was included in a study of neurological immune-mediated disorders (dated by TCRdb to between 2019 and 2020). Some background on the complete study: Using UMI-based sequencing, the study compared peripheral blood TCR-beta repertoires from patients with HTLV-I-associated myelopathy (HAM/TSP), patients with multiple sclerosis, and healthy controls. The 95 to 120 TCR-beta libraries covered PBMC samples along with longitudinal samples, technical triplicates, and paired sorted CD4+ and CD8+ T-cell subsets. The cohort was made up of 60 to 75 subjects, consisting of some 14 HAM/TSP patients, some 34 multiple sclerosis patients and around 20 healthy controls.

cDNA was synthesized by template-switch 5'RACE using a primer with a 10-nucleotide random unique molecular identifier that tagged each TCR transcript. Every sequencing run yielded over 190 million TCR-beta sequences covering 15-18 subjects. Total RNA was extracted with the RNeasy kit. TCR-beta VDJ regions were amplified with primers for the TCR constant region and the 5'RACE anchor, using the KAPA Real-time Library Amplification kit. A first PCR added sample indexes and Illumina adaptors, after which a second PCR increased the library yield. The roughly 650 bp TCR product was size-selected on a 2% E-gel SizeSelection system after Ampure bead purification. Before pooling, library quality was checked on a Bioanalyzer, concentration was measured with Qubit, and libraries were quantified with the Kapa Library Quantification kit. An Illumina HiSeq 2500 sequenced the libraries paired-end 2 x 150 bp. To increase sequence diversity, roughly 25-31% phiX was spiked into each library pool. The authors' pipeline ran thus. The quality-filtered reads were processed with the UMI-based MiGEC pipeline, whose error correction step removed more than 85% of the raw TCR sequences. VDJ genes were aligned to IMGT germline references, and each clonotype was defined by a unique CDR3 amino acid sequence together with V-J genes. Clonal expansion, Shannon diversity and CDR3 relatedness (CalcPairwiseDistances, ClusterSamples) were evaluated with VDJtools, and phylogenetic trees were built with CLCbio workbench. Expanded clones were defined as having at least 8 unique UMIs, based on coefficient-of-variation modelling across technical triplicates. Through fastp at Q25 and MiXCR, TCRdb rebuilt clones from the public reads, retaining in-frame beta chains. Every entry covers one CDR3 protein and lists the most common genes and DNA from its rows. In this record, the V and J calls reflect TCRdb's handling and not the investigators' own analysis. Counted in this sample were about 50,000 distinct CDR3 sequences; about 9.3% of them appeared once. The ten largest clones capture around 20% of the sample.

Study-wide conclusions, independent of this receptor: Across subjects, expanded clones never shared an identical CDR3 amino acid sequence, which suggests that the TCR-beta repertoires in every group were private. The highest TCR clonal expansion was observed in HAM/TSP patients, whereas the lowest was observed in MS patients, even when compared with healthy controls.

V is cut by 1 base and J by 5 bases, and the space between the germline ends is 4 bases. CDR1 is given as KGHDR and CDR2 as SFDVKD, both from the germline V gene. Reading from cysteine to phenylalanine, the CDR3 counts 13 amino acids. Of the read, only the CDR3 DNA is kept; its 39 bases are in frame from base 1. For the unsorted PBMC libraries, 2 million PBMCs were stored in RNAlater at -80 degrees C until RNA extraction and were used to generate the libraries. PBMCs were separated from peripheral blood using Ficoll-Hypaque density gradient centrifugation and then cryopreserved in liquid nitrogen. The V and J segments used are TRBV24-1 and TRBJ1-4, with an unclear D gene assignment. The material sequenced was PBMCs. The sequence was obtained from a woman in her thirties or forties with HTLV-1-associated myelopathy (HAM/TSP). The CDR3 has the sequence CATSDFSNEKLFF. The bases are TGTGCCACCAGTGATTTTTCGAATGAAAAACTGTTTTTT.